The entry that follows covers one T cell receptor (beta chain) sequence. What it recognizes is unknown. Germline V lookup: CDR1 SGHAT, CDR2 FQNNGV. The V gene end was trimmed by 6 bases and the J gene end by 4 bases; junction bases not matched to a gene: 4. This CDR3 is 14 amino acids long. This entry is derived from a study of cytomegalovirus exposure and HLA in healthy donors. Study findings and constraints: Reports showed the classifier diagnosing cytomegalovirus status with high specificity and sensitivity. It was around 160 TCR beta chains that were listed as cytomegalovirus-associated.

Measured with immunoSEQ multiplex PCR; TCRdb has only the in-frame clones, and not every one. The sample has 90,000 to 110,000 clones, more than 70% seen once; the top ten hold about 2%. The sequence was obtained from a woman under 30 in good health and CMV-seronegative. J is TRBJ1-4 and V is TRBV11-2; 8 positions agree with TRBD1. Sequenced: PBMCs. DNA of the CDR3: TGTGCCAGCAGTAAGGACAGGGTTAATGAAAAACTGTTTTTT. Protein product: CASSKDRVNEKLFF.